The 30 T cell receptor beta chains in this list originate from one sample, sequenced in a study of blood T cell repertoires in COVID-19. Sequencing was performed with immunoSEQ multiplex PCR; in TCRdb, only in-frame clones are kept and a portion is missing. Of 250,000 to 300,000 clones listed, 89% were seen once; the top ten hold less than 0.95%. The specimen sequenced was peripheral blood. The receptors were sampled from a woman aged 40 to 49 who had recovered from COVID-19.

CDR3 bases: TGCGCCAGCAGTGAAGCGGGAGTCAACGAGCAGTACTTC. Protein sequence: CASSEAGVNEQYF. V gene TRBV10-1 combines with J gene TRBJ2-7; 8 bases line up with TRBD2. This CDR3 has 13 residues. J gave up 5 bases and V 3 bases, and 3 bases lay outside the gene matches. Germline CDR1 is WNHNN and CDR2 is SYGVQD (reference sequence).

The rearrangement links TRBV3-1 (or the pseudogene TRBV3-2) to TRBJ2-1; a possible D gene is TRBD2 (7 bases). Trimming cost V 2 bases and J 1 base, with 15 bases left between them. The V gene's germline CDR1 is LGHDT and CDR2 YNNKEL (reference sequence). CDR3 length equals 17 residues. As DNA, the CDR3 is TGTGCCAGCAGCCAAATAACAGGGAGGGGGTCCTACAATGAGCAGTTCTTC. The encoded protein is CASSQITGRGSYNEQFF.

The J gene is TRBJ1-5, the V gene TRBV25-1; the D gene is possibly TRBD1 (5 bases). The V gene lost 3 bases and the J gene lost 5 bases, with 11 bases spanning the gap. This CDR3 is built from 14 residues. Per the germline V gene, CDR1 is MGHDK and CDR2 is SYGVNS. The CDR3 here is CASSDGGGYQPQHF. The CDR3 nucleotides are TGTGCCAGCAGTGACGGGGGTGGATATCAGCCCCAGCATTTT.

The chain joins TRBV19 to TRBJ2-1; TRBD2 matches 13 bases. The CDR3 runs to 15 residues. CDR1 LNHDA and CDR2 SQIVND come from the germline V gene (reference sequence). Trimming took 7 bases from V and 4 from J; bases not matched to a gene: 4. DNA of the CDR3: TGTGCCAGTACCCCGGGACTAGCGGGATACAATGAGCAGTTCTTC. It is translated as CASTPGLAGYNEQFF.

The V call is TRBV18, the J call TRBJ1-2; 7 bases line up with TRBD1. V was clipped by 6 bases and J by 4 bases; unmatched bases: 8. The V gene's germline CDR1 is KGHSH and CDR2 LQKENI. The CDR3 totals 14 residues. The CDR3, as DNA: TGTGCCAGCTCGTGGGACAGAGAGACCTATGGCTACACCTTC. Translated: CASSWDRETYGYTF.

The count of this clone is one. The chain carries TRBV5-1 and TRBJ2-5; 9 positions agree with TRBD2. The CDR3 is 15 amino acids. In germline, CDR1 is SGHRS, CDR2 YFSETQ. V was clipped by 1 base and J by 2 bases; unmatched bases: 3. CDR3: CASSLFSGSQETQYF. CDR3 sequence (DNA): TGCGCCAGCAGCTTGTTTAGCGGGAGTCAAGAGACCCAGTACTTC.

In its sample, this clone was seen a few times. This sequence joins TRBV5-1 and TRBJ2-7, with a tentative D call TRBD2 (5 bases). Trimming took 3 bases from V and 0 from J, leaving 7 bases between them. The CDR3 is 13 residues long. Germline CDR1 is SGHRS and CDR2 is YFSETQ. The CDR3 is CASSWESSYEQYF. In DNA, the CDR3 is TGCGCCAGCAGCTGGGAGAGCTCCTACGAGCAGTACTTC.

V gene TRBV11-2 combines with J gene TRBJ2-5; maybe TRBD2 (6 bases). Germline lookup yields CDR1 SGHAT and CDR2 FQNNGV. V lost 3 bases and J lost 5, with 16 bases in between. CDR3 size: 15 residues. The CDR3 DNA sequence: TGTGCCAGCAGCTTCGGGCAGGGAGGTCGCGAGACCCAGTACTTC. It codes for CASSFGQGGRETQYF.

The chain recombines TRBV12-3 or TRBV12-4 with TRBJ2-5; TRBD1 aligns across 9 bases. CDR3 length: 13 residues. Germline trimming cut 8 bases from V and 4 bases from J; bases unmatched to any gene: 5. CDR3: CASRQGGGETQYF. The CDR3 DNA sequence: TGTGCCAGCCGACAGGGGGGCGGAGAGACCCAGTACTTC.

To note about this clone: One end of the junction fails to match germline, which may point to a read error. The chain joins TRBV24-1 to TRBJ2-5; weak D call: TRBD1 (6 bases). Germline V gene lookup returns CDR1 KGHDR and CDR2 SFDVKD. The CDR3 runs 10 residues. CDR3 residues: CSTIEGAQYF. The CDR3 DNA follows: TGTTCCACGATTGAGGGGGCCCAGTACTTC.

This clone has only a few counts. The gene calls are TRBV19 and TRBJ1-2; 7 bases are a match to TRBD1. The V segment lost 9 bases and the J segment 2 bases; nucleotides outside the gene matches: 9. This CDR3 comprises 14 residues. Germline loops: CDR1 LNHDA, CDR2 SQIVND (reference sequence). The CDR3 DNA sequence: TGTGCCAGGTGGAGACAGGGCTCGAACTATGGCTACACCTTC. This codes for CARWRQGSNYGYTF.

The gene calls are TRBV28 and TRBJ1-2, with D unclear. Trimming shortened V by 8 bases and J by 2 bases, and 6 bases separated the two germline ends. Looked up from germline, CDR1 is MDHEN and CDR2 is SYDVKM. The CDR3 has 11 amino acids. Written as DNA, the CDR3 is TGTGCCAGCGCGACAAACTATGGCTACACCTTC. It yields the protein CASATNYGYTF.

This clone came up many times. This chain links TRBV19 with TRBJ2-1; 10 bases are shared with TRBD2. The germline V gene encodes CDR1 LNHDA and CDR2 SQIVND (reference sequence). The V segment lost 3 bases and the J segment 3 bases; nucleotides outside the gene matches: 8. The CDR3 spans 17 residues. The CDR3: CASSISLAGVLYNEQFF. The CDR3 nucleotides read TGTGCCAGTAGTATCAGCCTAGCGGGAGTACTCTACAATGAGCAGTTCTTC.

The CDR3 DNA reads as TGTGCCAGCAGCCCAATTAAGGGACTAGCGACTACGAACACCGGGGAGCTGTTTTTT. Encoded protein: CASSPIKGLATTNTGELFF. The V and J genes are TRBV12-1 and TRBJ2-2; no check of the table's D call, TRBD2, against the DNA was made. TRBV12-1 is noted as a pseudogene. The CDR3 totals 19 residues.

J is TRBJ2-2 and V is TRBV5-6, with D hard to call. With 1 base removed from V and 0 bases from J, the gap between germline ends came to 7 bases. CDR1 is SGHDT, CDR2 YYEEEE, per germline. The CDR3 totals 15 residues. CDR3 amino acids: CASSLFLANTGELFF. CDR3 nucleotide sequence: TGTGCCAGCAGCTTGTTCCTAGCGAACACCGGGGAGCTGTTTTTT.

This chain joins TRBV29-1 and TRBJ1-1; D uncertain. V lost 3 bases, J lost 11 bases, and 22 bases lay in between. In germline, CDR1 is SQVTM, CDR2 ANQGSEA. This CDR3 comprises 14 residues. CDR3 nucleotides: TGCAGCGTTGACGGTAAGCGGGCATCCGTGGAGGCTTTCTTT. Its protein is CSVDGKRASVEAFF.

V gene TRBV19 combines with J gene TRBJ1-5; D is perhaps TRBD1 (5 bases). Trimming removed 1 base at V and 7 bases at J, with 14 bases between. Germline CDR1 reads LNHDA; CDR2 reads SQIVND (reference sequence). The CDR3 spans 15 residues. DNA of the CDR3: TGTGCCAGTAGTATAGGGGAGGGACCCGGGCAGCCCCAGCATTTT. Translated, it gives CASSIGEGPGQPQHF.

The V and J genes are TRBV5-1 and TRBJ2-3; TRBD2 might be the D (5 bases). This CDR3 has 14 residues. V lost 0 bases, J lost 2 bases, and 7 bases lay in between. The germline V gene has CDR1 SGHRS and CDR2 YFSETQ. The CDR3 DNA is TGCGCCAGCAGCTTGGCGGAGGTCACAGATACGCAGTATTTT. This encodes CASSLAEVTDTQYF.

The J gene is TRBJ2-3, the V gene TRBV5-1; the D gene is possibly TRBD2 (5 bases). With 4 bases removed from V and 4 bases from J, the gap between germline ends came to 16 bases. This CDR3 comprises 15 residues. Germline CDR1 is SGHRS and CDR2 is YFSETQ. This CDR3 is CASSMESSYSDTQYF. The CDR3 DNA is TGCGCCAGCAGCATGGAATCTAGCTACTCAGATACGCAGTATTTT. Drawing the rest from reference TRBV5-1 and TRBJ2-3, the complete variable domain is KAGVTQTPRYLIKTRGQQVTLSCSPISGHRSVSWYQQTPGQGLQFLFEYFSETQRNKGNFPGRFSGRQFSNSRSEMNVSTLELGDSALYLCASSMESSYSDTQYFGPGTRLTVL.

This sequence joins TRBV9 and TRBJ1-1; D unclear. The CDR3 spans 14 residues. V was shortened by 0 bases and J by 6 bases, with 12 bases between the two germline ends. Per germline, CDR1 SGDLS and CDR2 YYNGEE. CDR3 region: CASSVGGGRSEAFF. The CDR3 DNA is TGTGCCAGCAGCGTAGGAGGAGGGAGGTCTGAAGCTTTCTTT.

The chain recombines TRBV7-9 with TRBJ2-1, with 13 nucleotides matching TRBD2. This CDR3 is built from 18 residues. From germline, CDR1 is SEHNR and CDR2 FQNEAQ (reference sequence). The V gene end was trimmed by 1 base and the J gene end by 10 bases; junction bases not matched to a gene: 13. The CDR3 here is CASSLVGLAGAKVWEQFF. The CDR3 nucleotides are TGTGCCAGCAGCTTAGTAGGACTAGCGGGAGCAAAGGTTTGGGAGCAGTTCTTC.

The CDR3 DNA is TGTGCCAGCAGTTTTACCGGGACAGTGATGTATGGCTACACCTTC. This encodes CASSFTGTVMYGYTF. The V gene is TRBV7-2, the J gene TRBJ1-2; TRBD1 matches 7 bases. The germline gives CDR1 SGHTA, CDR2 FQGNSA. The CDR3 sequence is 15 residues long. The trim removed 6 bases at V and 5 bases at J, leaving 12 bases unmatched.

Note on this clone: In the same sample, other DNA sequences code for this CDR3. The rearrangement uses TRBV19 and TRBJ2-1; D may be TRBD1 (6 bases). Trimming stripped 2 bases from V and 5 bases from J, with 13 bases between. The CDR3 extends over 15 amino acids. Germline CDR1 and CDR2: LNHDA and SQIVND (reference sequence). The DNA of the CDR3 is TGTGCCAGTAGTATAATCCGGGACACGCACAATGAGCAGTTCTTC. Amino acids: CASSIIRDTHNEQFF.

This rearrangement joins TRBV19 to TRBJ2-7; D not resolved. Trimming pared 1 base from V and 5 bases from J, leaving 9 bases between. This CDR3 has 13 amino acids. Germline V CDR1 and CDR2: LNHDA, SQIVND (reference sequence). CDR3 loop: CASSIASPDEQYF. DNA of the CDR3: TGTGCCAGTAGTATAGCTAGTCCGGACGAGCAGTACTTC. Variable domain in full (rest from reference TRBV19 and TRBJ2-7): DGGITQSPKYLFRKEGQNVTLSCEQNLNHDAMYWYRQDPGQGLRLIYYSQIVNDFQKGDIAEGYSVSREKKESFPLTVTSAQKNPTAFYLCASSIASPDEQYFGPGTRLTVT.

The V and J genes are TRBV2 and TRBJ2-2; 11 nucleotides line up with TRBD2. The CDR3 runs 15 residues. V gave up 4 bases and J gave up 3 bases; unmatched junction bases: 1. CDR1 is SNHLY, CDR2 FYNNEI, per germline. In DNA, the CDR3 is TGTGCCAGCAGTGGACTAGCGGGATACACCGGGGAGCTGTTTTTT. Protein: CASSGLAGYTGELFF.

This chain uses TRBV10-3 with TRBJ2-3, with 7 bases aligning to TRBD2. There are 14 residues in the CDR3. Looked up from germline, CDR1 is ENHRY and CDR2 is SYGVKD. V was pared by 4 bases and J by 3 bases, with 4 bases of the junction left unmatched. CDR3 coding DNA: TGTGCCATCAGTGTCCTAGCGGAAACAGATACGCAGTATTTT. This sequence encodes CAISVLAETDTQYF.

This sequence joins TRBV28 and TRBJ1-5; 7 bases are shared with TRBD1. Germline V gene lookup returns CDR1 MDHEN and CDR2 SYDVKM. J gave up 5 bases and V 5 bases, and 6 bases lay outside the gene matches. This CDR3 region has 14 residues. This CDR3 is CASSRQGSHQPQHF. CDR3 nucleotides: TGTGCCAGCAGTCGACAGGGATCCCATCAGCCCCAGCATTTT. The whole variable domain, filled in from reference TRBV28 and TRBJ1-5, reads DVKVTQSSRYLVKRTGEKVFLECVQDMDHENMFWYRQDPGLGLRLIYFSYDVKMKEKGDIPEGYSVSREKKERFSLILESASTNQTSMYLCASSRQGSHQPQHFGDGTRLSIL.

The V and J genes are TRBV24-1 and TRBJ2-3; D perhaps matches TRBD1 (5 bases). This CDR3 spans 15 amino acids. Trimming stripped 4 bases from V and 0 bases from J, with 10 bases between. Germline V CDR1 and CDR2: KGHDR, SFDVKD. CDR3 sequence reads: CATSEAGYSTDTQYF. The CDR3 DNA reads TGTGCCACCAGTGAGGCAGGGTACAGCACAGATACGCAGTATTTT.

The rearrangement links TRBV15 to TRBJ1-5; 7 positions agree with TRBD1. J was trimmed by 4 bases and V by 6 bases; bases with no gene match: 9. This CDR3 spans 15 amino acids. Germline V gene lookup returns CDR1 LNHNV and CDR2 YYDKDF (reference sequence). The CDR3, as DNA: TGTGCCACCAGACCCGACAGGGAACCTAATCAGCCCCAGCATTTT. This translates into CATRPDREPNQPQHF.

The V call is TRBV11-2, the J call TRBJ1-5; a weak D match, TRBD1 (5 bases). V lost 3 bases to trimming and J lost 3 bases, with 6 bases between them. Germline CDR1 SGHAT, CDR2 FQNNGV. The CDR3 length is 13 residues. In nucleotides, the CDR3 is TGTGCCAGCAGCTTGACAGTCAATCAGCCCCAGCATTTT. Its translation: CASSLTVNQPQHF.